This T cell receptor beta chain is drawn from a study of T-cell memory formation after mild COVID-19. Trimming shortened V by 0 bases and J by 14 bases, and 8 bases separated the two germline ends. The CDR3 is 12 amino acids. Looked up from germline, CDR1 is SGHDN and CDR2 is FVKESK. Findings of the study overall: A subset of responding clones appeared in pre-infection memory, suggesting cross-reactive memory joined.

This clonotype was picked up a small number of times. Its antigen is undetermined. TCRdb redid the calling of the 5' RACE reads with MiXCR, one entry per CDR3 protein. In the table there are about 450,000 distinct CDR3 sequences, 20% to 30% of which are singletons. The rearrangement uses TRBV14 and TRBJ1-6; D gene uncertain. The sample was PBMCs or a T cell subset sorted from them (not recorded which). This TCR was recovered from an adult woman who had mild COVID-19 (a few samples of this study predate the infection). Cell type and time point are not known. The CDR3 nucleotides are TGTGCCAGCAGCCAAGACGGGCTGACCCTCCACTTT. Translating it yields CASSQDGLTLHF.